One and the same sample provided the 5 T cell receptor beta chains below, sequenced in a study of immune evolution from preneoplasia to lung adenocarcinoma. The table came from immunoSEQ multiplex PCR; TCRdb's copy has only in-frame clones and leaves some out. The sample lists 6,500 to 9,000 clones, around 80% occurring once. What was sequenced was FFPE adjacent normal lung tissue. Receptors originate from a person between 70 and 80 years old with lung adenocarcinoma.

The rearrangement uses TRBV9 and TRBJ1-2; D unclear. The CDR3 totals 13 residues. Germline CDR1 reads SGDLS; CDR2 reads YYNGEE. The V end was cut by 4 bases, the J end by 3 bases, with 10 bases between. The CDR3 DNA sequence: TGTGCCAGCAGCTCCGGACTGGACTATGGCTACACCTTC. This sequence encodes CASSSGLDYGYTF.

The CDR3 sequence: CASRSSSGANVLTF. The CDR3 coding sequence is TGTGCCAGCAGGTCAAGCTCTGGGGCCAACGTCCTGACTTTC. The chain combines TRBV7-9 with TRBJ2-6, with D unclear. In germline, CDR1 is SEHNR, CDR2 FQNEAQ (reference sequence). The CDR3 sequence is 14 residues long. V shed 6 bases and J shed 0 bases, with 6 bases lying between them.

This clone appeared a single time. The V and J genes are TRBV2 and TRBJ1-1, with TRBD1 as a possible D gene (6 bases). Germline V lookup: CDR1 SNHLY, CDR2 FYNNEI. CDR3 length: 13 residues. The V gene lost 8 bases and the J gene lost 1 base, with 11 bases spanning the gap. The CDR3: CASSVTGNTEAFF. DNA for the CDR3: TGTGCCAGCTCCGTGACAGGGAACACTGAAGCTTTCTTT.

The CDR3, as DNA: TGTGCCAGCAGTGAAGACGAGGTGGACACTGAAGCTTTCTTT. Translating gives CASSEDEVDTEAFF. The chain has TRBV2 and TRBJ1-1, with D hard to call. Looked up from germline, CDR1 is SNHLY and CDR2 is FYNNEI. The CDR3 loop spans 14 amino acids. Trimming removed 1 base from V and 3 bases from J, with 9 bases in between.

The V gene is TRBV7-6, the J gene TRBJ2-1; D is unclear. The CDR3 is made up of 16 amino acids. Germline V gene sequence: CDR1 SGHVS, CDR2 FNYEAQ. Deletions cut 1 base from V and 4 bases from J, with 14 bases between. In DNA, the CDR3 is TGTGCCAGCAGCTTAGTATCCGGGCCGGTATACAATGAGCAGTTCTTC. It codes for CASSLVSGPVYNEQFF.